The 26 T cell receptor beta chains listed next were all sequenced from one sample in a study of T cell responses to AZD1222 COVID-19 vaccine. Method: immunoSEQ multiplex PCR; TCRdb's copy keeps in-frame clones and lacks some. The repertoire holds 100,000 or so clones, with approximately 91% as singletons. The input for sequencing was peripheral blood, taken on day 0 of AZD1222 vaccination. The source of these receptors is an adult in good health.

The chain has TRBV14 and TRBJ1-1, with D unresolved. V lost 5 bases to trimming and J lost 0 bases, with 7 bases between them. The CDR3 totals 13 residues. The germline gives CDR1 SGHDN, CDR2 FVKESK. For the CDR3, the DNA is TGTGCCAGCAGCTATGGGCTGAACACTGAAGCTTTCTTT. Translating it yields CASSYGLNTEAFF.

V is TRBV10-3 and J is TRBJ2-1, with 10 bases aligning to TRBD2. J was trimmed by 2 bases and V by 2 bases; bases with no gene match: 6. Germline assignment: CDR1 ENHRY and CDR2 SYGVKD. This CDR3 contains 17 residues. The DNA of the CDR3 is TGTGCCATCAGTGAGACTTTAGCGGGAGGCCCCTACAATGAGCAGTTCTTC. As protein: CAISETLAGGPYNEQFF.

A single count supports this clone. CDR3 nucleotide sequence: TGTGCCAGCAGCTTGACCCCCAGACAAGAGACCCAGTACTTC. It yields the protein CASSLTPRQETQYF. The chain has TRBV5-5 and TRBJ2-5; no definite D call. Trimming left V 1 base short and J 2 bases short, with 9 bases between. The CDR3 covers 14 residues. Germline values: CDR1 SGHKS, CDR2 YYEKEE (reference sequence).

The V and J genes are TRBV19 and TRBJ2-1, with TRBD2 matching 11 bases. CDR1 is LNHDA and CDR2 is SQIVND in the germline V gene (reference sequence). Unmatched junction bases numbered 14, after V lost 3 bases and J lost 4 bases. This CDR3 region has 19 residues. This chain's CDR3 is CASSMSALAGVDAYNEQFF. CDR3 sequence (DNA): TGTGCCAGTAGTATGAGTGCACTAGCGGGAGTCGATGCTTACAATGAGCAGTTCTTC.

Written as DNA, the CDR3 is TGTGCCAGCAGCGCGAGGACAGCCATGAACACTGAAGCTTTCTTT. Protein sequence: CASSARTAMNTEAFF. The V and J genes are TRBV3-1 (or the pseudogene TRBV3-2) and TRBJ1-1; TRBD1 is a possible D gene (6 bases). Trimming stripped 5 bases from V and 0 bases from J, with 13 bases between. Germline CDR1 reads LGHDT; CDR2 reads YNNKEL (reference sequence). The CDR3 runs to 15 residues.

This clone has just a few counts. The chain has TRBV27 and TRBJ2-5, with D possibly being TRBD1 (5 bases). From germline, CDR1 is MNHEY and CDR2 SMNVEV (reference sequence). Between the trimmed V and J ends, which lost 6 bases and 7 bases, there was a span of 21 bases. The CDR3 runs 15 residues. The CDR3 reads CASRGLDGQPATQYF. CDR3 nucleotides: TGTGCCAGCAGGGGGCTGGACGGTCAGCCGGCGACCCAGTACTTC.

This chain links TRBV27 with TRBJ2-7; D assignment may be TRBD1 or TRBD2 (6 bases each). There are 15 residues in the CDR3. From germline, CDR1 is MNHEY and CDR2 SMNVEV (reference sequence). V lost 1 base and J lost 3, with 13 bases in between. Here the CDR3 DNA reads TGTGCCAGCAGTTTATACGAGGGGGGAGGCTACGAGCAGTACTTC. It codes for CASSLYEGGGYEQYF.

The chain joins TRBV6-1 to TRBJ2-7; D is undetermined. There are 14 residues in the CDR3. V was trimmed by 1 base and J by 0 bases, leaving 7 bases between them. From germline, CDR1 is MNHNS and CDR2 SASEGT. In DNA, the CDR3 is TGTGCCAGCAGTGAAGGTGGATTCTCCTACGAGCAGTACTTC. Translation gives CASSEGGFSYEQYF.

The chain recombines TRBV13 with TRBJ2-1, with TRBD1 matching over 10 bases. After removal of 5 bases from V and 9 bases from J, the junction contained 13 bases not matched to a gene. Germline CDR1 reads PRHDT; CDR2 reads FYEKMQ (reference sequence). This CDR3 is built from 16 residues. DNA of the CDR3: TGTGCCAGCAGCCGGCGGGACAGGGGTTTTATGTTTGAGCAGTTCTTC. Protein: CASSRRDRGFMFEQFF.

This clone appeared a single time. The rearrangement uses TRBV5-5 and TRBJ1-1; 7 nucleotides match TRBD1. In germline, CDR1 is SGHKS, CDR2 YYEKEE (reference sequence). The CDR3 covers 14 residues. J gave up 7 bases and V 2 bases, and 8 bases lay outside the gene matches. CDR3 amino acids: CASSLGGQTLEAFF. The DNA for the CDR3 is TGTGCCAGCAGCTTAGGGGGACAGACTCTTGAAGCTTTCTTT.

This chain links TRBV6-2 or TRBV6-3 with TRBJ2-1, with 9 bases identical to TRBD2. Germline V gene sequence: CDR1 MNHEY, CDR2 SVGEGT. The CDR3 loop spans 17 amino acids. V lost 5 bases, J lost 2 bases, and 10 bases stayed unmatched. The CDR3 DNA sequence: TGTGCCAGCAGTACCGGTGGTAGCGGGAGCCCCTACAATGAGCAGTTCTTC. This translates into CASSTGGSGSPYNEQFF.

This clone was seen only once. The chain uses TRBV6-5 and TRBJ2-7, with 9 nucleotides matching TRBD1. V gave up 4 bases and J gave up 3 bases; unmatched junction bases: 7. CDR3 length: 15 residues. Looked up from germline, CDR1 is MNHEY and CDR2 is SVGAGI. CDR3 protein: CASSSGQGRHYEQYF. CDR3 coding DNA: TGTGCCAGCAGTTCGGGACAGGGAAGGCACTACGAGCAGTACTTC.

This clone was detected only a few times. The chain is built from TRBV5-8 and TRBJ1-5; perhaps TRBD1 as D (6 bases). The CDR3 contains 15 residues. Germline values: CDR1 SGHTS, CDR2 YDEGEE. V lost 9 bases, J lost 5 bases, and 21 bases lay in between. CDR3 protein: CATRPIGGRDQPQHF. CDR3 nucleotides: TGTGCCACCCGACCCATTGGGGGCAGGGATCAGCCCCAGCATTTT.

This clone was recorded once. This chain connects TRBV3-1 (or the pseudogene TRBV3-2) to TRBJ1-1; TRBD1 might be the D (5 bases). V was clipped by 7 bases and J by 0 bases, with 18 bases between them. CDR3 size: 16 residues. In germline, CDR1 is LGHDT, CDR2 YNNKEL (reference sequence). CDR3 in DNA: TGTGCCAGCAAAAAGGGAGAACGGGGCTTGAACACTGAAGCTTTCTTT. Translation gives CASKKGERGLNTEAFF.

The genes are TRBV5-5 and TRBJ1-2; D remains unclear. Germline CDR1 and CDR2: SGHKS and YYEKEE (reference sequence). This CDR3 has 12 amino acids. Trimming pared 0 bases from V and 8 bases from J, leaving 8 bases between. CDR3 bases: TGTGCCAGCAGCTTGGCCTTAGCCGGCTACACCTTC. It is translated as CASSLALAGYTF.

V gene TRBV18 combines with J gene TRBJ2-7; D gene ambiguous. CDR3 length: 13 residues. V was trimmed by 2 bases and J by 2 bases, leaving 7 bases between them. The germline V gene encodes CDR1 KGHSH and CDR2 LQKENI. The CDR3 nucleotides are TGTGCCAGCTCACCAGGCGGCACCTACGAGCAGTACTTC. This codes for CASSPGGTYEQYF.

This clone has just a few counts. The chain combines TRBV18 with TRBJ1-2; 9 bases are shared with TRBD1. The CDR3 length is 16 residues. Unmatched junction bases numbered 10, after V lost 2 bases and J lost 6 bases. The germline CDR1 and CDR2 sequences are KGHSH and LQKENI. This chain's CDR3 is CASSPLDRGVIDGYTF. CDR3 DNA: TGTGCCAGCTCACCATTGGACAGGGGAGTAATCGATGGCTACACCTTC.

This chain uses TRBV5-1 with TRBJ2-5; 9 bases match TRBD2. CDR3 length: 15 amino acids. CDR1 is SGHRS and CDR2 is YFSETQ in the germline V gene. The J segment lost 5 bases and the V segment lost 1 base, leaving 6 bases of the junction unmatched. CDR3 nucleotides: TGCGCCAGCAGCTTGTCCCTTAGCGGGAGTGAGACCCAGTACTTC. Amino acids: CASSLSLSGSETQYF.

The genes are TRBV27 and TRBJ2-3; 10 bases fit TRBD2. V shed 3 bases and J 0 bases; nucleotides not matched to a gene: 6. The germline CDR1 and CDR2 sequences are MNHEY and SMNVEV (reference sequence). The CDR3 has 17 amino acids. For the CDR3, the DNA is TGTGCCAGCAGTTTTGGGGTACTAGCGGGAAGCACAGATACGCAGTATTTT. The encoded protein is CASSFGVLAGSTDTQYF.

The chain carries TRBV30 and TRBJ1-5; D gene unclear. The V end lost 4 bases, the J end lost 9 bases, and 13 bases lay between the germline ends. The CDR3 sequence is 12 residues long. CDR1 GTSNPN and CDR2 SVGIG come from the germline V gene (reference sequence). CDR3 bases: TGTGCCTGGAACGACGGCTCCAGGCCCCAGCATTTT. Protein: CAWNDGSRPQHF.

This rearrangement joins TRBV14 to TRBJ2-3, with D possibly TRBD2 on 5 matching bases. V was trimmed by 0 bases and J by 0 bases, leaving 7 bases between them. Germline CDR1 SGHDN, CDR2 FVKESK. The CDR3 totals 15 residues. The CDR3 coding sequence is TGTGCCAGCAGCCAAGAACGGGGAAGCACAGATACGCAGTATTTT. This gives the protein CASSQERGSTDTQYF. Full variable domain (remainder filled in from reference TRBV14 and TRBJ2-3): EAGVTQFPSHSVIEKGQTVTLRCDPISGHDNLYWYRRVMGKEIKFLLHFVKESKQDESGMPNNRFLAERTGGTYSTLKVQPAELEDSGVYFCASSQERGSTDTQYFGPGTRLTVL.

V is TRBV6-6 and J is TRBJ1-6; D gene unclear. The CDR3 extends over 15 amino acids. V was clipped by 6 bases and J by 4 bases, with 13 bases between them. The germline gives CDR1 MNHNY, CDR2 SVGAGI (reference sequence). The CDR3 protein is CASSPRARYNSPLHF. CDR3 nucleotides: TGTGCCAGCAGCCCCCGAGCCCGATATAATTCACCCCTCCACTTT.

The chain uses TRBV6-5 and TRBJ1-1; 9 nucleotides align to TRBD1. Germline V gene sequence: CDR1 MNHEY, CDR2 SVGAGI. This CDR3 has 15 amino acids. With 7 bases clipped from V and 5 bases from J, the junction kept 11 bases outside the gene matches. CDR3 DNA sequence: TGTGCCAGCATTTTAACAGGGGGCGGGGGAACTGAAGCTTTCTTT. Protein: CASILTGGGGTEAFF.

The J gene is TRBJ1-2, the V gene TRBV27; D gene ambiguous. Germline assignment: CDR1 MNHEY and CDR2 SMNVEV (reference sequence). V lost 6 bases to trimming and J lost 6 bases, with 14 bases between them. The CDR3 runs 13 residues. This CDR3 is CASRPGGVHGYTF. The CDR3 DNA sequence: TGTGCCAGCAGACCTGGTGGGGTCCATGGCTACACCTTC.

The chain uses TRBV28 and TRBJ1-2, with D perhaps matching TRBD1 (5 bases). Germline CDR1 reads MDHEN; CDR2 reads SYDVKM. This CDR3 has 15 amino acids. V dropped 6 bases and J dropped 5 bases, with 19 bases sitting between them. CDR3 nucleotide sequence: TGTGCCAGCAGCTTAAGACAGACGCTAGGATATGGCTACACCTTC. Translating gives CASSLRQTLGYGYTF.

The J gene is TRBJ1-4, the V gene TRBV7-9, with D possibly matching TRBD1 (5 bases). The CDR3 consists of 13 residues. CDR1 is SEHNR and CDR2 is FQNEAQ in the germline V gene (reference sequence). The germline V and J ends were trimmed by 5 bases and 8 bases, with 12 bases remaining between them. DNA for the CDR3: TGTGCCAGCAGCCGGGCAGGGCGCGAAAAACTGTTTTTT. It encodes CASSRAGREKLFF.